A single sample gave rise to the 29 T cell receptor beta chains below, sequenced in a study of PD-1 blockade in classical Hodgkin lymphoma. The protocol was immunoSEQ multiplex PCR, while the TCRdb copy is restricted to in-frame clones and leaves out a portion. The data show 22,000 or so clones, around four fifths seen once. Patients all relapsed after autologous stem cell transplantation, and there was variation in brentuximab vedotin exposure. The sequences come from peripheral blood mononuclear cells (PBMCs), collected before the second cycle of nivolumab. These receptors came from a human donor with classical Hodgkin lymphoma.

The J gene is TRBJ1-5, the V gene TRBV4-1; TRBD1 matches at 7 bases. The CDR3 spans 15 residues. Looked up from germline, CDR1 is MGHRA and CDR2 is YSYEKL. The junction had 9 bases not matched to a gene; V was cut back by 3 bases and J by 7 bases. CDR3 residues: CASSQVTGVTQPQHF. CDR3 bases: TGCGCCAGCAGCCAGGTAACAGGGGTTACACAGCCCCAGCATTTT.

V is TRBV4-3 and J is TRBJ2-5, with D perhaps assigned TRBD1 or TRBD2 (5 bases each). Between the trimmed V and J ends, which lost 2 bases and 5 bases, there was a span of 15 bases. Germline-derived CDR1 and CDR2 are LGHNA and YSLEER. This CDR3 has 15 amino acids. The CDR3 loop reads CASSQYGTTRETQYF. The CDR3 nucleotides are TGCGCCAGCAGCCAATACGGGACGACGAGGGAGACCCAGTACTTC.

A remark on this clone: Because the CDR3's place on the DNA is in doubt, the DNA is left out and the CDR3 is given as listed by TCRdb. J is TRBJ1-4 and V is TRBV30; the DNA was not used to check the table's D call, TRBD1. The CDR3 region is 9 residues in length, termini included. Germline V gene data show CDR1 as GTSNPN and CDR2 as SVGIG (reference sequence). This chain's CDR3 is CAWGQGAVF.

The rearrangement links TRBV5-1 to TRBJ1-1; no clear D gene. The ends were cut back, 4 bases at V and 3 bases at J, with 10 bases in the middle. Looked up from germline, CDR1 is SGHRS and CDR2 is YFSETQ. This CDR3 contains 13 residues. CDR3: CASSPQSYTEAFF. The CDR3 nucleotides read TGCGCCAGCAGCCCCCAGTCCTACACTGAAGCTTTCTTT.

V gene TRBV18 combines with J gene TRBJ1-6; no firm D call. Germline CDR1 and CDR2: KGHSH and LQKENI. This CDR3 has 12 amino acids. Trimming removed 5 bases from V and 11 bases from J, with 10 bases in between. The CDR3 coding sequence is TGTGCCAGCTCATTGGGGATCGCACCCCTCCACTTT. It is translated as CASSLGIAPLHF.

The V gene is TRBV27, the J gene TRBJ2-1; D possibly matches TRBD1 or TRBD2 (5 bases each). CDR1 is MNHEY and CDR2 is SMNVEV in the germline V gene (reference sequence). The length of the CDR3 is 15 residues. Between the trimmed V and J ends, which lost 3 bases and 0 bases, there was a span of 9 bases. The CDR3 DNA is TGTGCCAGCAGTTTCCGGGGCGGCTCCTACAATGAGCAGTTCTTC. It encodes CASSFRGGSYNEQFF.

Points on this clone: The sample contains more than one DNA sequence encoding this CDR3. The chain combines TRBV5-4 with TRBJ2-5, with 8 bases identical to TRBD1. With 2 bases clipped from V and 3 bases from J, the junction kept 3 bases outside the gene matches. This CDR3 has 14 residues. The germline gives CDR1 SGHNT, CDR2 YYREEE (reference sequence). The CDR3 region is CASSLGQGKETQYF. As DNA, the CDR3 is TGTGCCAGCAGCTTAGGACAGGGAAAAGAGACCCAGTACTTC.

The V and J genes are TRBV27 and TRBJ2-7, with TRBD2 as a possible D gene (5 bases). Looked up from germline, CDR1 is MNHEY and CDR2 is SMNVEV (reference sequence). V was cut by 4 bases and J by 7 bases, with 11 bases left in between. The CDR3 loop spans 12 amino acids. DNA for the CDR3: TGTGCCAGCAGTTCCCGAGGGTTGGAGCAGTACTTC. Its protein is CASSSRGLEQYF.

The chain employs TRBV7-2 and TRBJ2-3; 9 bases are a match to TRBD2. CDR1 is SGHTA, CDR2 FQGNSA, per germline. The CDR3 contains 15 residues. J gave up 2 bases and V 0 bases, and 0 bases lay outside the gene matches. The CDR3 is CASSLAGLATDTQYF. Here the CDR3 DNA reads TGTGCCAGCAGCTTAGCGGGACTAGCCACAGATACGCAGTATTTT.

This clone has more than one count but fewer than ten. The V and J genes are TRBV2 and TRBJ2-7; TRBD2 aligns across 7 bases. Germline CDR1 SNHLY, CDR2 FYNNEI. V trimming: 4 bases; J trimming: 5 bases; junction bases outside the gene matches: 11. The CDR3 totals 15 residues. CDR3 nucleotides: TGTGCCAGCAGTGTTCCCCGGGGGGTTGAGGACGAGCAGTACTTC. It yields the protein CASSVPRGVEDEQYF. Complete variable domain (other parts from reference TRBV2 and TRBJ2-7): EPEVTQTPSHQVTQMGQEVILRCVPISNHLYFYWYRQILGQKVEFLVSFYNNEISEKSEIFDDQFSVERPDGSNFTLKIRSTKLEDSAMYFCASSVPRGVEDEQYFGPGTRLTVT.

The chain employs TRBV27 and TRBJ2-7; D gene unclear. The germline V and J ends were trimmed by 9 bases and 6 bases, with 9 bases remaining between them. Germline V lookup: CDR1 MNHEY, CDR2 SMNVEV (reference sequence). The CDR3 has 10 amino acids. The CDR3 sequence is CASMACEQYF. CDR3 DNA sequence: TGTGCCAGTATGGCCTGCGAGCAGTACTTC.

The rearrangement uses TRBV6-5 and TRBJ1-3; D possibly corresponds to TRBD1 (5 bases). The V gene's germline CDR1 is MNHEY and CDR2 SVGAGI. CDR3 length: 15 residues. Trimming pared 7 bases from V and 0 bases from J, leaving 13 bases between. The CDR3 loop is CASKTGRTSGNTIYF. In DNA form, the CDR3 reads TGTGCCAGCAAGACGGGACGGACCTCTGGAAACACCATATATTTT.

Written as DNA, the CDR3 is TGTGCCAGCAGTTTCCTGAAGCGGGAGGCACTAGGGGAGCAGTACTTC. It is translated as CASSFLKREALGEQYF. The chain has TRBV27 and TRBJ2-7; TRBD2 agrees at 9 bases. CDR3 length equals 16 residues. Germline-derived CDR1 and CDR2 are MNHEY and SMNVEV (reference sequence). V lost 3 bases and J lost 7; bases outside the gene matches: 13.

This clone has a single count. V and J are TRBV14 and TRBJ2-7; no reliable D call. From germline, CDR1 is SGHDN and CDR2 FVKESK. The ends were cut back, 5 bases at V and 6 bases at J, with 11 bases in the middle. The CDR3 contains 12 residues. The CDR3, as DNA: TGTGCCAGCAGCTTCGGGTACGGCGAGCAGTACTTC. Its protein product is CASSFGYGEQYF. The whole variable domain, filled in from reference TRBV14 and TRBJ2-7, reads EAGVTQFPSHSVIEKGQTVTLRCDPISGHDNLYWYRRVMGKEIKFLLHFVKESKQDESGMPNNRFLAERTGGTYSTLKVQPAELEDSGVYFCASSFGYGEQYFGPGTRLTVT.

The V and J genes are TRBV7-8 and TRBJ2-7; possibly TRBD2 for D (7 bases). Germline loops: CDR1 SGHVS, CDR2 FQNEAQ. V was clipped by 1 base and J by 6 bases, with 16 bases between them. The CDR3 runs to 15 residues. The CDR3 DNA reads as TGTGCCAGCAGCTTAGAAGGGGGGAGGGCGGTCGAGCAGTACTTC. Protein sequence: CASSLEGGRAVEQYF.

This chain connects TRBV10-3 to TRBJ2-7; D unclear. This CDR3 is 11 amino acids long. Per the germline V gene, CDR1 is ENHRY and CDR2 is SYGVKD. Trimming removed 10 bases from V and 0 bases from J, with 7 bases in between. DNA for the CDR3: TGTGCCACCTCCTTCTCCTACGAGCAGTACTTC. Protein product: CATSFSYEQYF.

The gene calls are TRBV7-9 and TRBJ1-1; TRBD1 matches at 7 bases. The CDR3 loop spans 15 amino acids. Unmatched junction bases numbered 8, after V lost 5 bases and J lost 2 bases. Germline CDR1 reads SEHNR; CDR2 reads FQNEAQ (reference sequence). The DNA of the CDR3 is TGTGCCAGCAGCCCCTTACGGGACAGTAACACTGAAGCTTTCTTT. This encodes CASSPLRDSNTEAFF.

V and J are TRBV19 and TRBJ1-2, with TRBD1 matching over 10 bases. The CDR3 is 14 amino acids. Germline-derived CDR1 and CDR2 are LNHDA and SQIVND (reference sequence). V shed 11 bases, J shed 2 bases, and the junction held 8 bases outside the gene matches. For the CDR3, the DNA is TGTGCCTCCGAAACGGACAGGGGGAACTATGGCTACACCTTC. Its translation: CASETDRGNYGYTF.

The chain has TRBV6-1 and TRBJ2-3, with D possibly being TRBD1 (7 bases). The CDR3 covers 15 residues. Germline CDR1 reads MNHNS; CDR2 reads SASEGT. The ends were cut back, 1 base at V and 5 bases at J, with 13 bases in the middle. This chain's CDR3 is CASSEVEGAGDTQYF. CDR3 nucleotide sequence: TGTGCCAGCAGTGAAGTGGAGGGGGCGGGAGATACGCAGTATTTT.

This chain joins TRBV5-1 and TRBJ2-7; D call uncertain. Trimming removed 0 bases at V and 2 bases at J, with 9 bases between. Germline lookup yields CDR1 SGHRS and CDR2 YFSETQ. The CDR3 totals 14 residues. The chain's CDR3 is CASSLVNGAYEQYF. In DNA, the CDR3 is TGCGCCAGCAGCTTGGTAAATGGGGCCTACGAGCAGTACTTC.

The chain joins TRBV4-1 to TRBJ2-1; D remains unclear. Germline CDR1 reads MGHRA; CDR2 reads YSYEKL. Trimming removed 0 bases at V and 5 bases at J, with 11 bases between. The CDR3 runs to 15 residues. Here the CDR3 reads CASSQDFAQNNEQFF. CDR3 DNA sequence: TGCGCCAGCAGCCAAGATTTTGCACAGAACAATGAGCAGTTCTTC.

V and J are TRBV27 and TRBJ2-1, with 8 bases identical to TRBD1. Germline CDR1 and CDR2: MNHEY and SMNVEV (reference sequence). Germline trimming cut 5 bases from V and 4 bases from J; bases unmatched to any gene: 1. The CDR3 has 13 amino acids. The chain's CDR3 is CASSGQGYNEQFF. The CDR3 region has the DNA TGTGCCAGCAGTGGACAGGGATACAATGAGCAGTTCTTC.

The chain has TRBV4-1 and TRBJ1-2, with D perhaps matching TRBD1 (5 bases). Germline-derived CDR1 and CDR2 are MGHRA and YSYEKL. Trimming took 2 bases from V and 2 from J, leaving 15 bases between them. There are 16 residues in the CDR3. The CDR3 region has the DNA TGCGCCAGCAGCCAATCCACGGGACTCCAGAACTATGGCTACACCTTC. Encoded protein: CASSQSTGLQNYGYTF.

The rearrangement links TRBV11-3 to TRBJ1-5; unclear D gene. The CDR3 totals 13 residues. Germline CDR1 is SGHNT and CDR2 is YENEEA. With 1 base removed from V and 3 bases from J, the gap between germline ends came to 4 bases. The CDR3 DNA sequence: TGTGCCAGCAGCTTAGGTTTCAATCAGCCCCAGCATTTT. Protein: CASSLGFNQPQHF.

V gene TRBV10-3 combines with J gene TRBJ2-1; TRBD1 or TRBD2 may be the D gene (5 bases each). The V and J ends lost 6 bases and 2 bases respectively, with 14 bases between them. In germline, CDR1 is ENHRY, CDR2 SYGVKD. This CDR3 has 15 amino acids. The CDR3 loop is CAIRVRDATYNEQFF. CDR3 DNA sequence: TGTGCCATCAGGGTCCGGGACGCGACCTACAATGAGCAGTTCTTC.

The chain carries TRBV6-1 and TRBJ1-2; D not certain. The length of the CDR3 is 13 residues. V was clipped by 6 bases and J by 8 bases, with 16 bases between them. The germline CDR1 and CDR2 sequences are MNHNS and SASEGT. The CDR3 nucleotides read TGTGCCAGCAGGGAGCCACGGGCCTCGGGCTACACCTTC. This gives the protein CASREPRASGYTF.

This chain connects TRBV27 to TRBJ2-3; 9 bases align to TRBD2. After removal of 1 base from V and 3 bases from J, the junction contained 2 bases not matched to a gene. Germline CDR1 is MNHEY and CDR2 is SMNVEV (reference sequence). The CDR3 loop spans 15 amino acids. This chain's CDR3 is CASSLYSGRTDTQYF. The DNA of the CDR3 is TGTGCCAGCAGTTTATATAGCGGGAGAACAGATACGCAGTATTTT.

This chain joins TRBV6-5 and TRBJ1-1; D unclear. The V end lost 0 bases, the J end lost 3 bases, and 11 bases lay between the germline ends. Looked up from germline, CDR1 is MNHEY and CDR2 is SVGAGI. The CDR3 spans 15 residues. The CDR3 here is CASSYSNGRDTEAFF. The DNA of the CDR3 is TGTGCCAGCAGTTACTCGAATGGCCGGGACACTGAAGCTTTCTTT.

This clone was detected a few times. The chain couples TRBV6-1 to TRBJ1-4, with a weak D call TRBD1 (6 bases). This CDR3 has 14 amino acids. Trimming stripped 6 bases from V and 4 bases from J, with 12 bases between. Per germline, CDR1 MNHNS and CDR2 SASEGT. This CDR3 reads CASRGDRFNEKLFF. The CDR3 DNA sequence: TGTGCCAGCAGGGGAGACAGGTTTAATGAAAAACTGTTTTTT.